Below, one T cell receptor beta chain is given with its context. Losses at the gene ends were 5 bases for V and 7 bases for J; bases not matched to a gene: 18. In germline, CDR1 is LGHDT, CDR2 YNNKEL (reference sequence). The CDR3 has 18 residues. The data are from a study of blood T cell repertoires in COVID-19. Study-level information: The cDNA or gDNA used as material had been derived from T cells, B-cell-depleted T cells, or PBMCs.

In the study's own analysis: Amplification from reference gene primers served as the basis for estimated nucleated cell counts. Repertoires were generated with immunoSEQ multiplex PCR, while TCRdb's copy carries only in-frame clones and drops some. D and trimming come from the DNA, and the V and J calls and clone size come from that table. The repertoire holds around 140,000 clones, about 89% seen once, with about 4.4% in the top ten. Enrollment of patients from Seattle took place during active infection, with longitudinal follow-up. The TCR was taken from a man aged 55 to 69 with COVID-19, enrolled during active disease. The chain employs TRBV3-1 (or the pseudogene TRBV3-2) and TRBJ1-5; 9 bases fit TRBD1. The material sequenced was peripheral blood. CDR3 amino acids: CASSERPIRDRAQQPQHF. DNA for the CDR3: TGTGCCAGCAGCGAAAGACCTATCCGGGACAGGGCCCAACAGCCCCAGCATTTT.